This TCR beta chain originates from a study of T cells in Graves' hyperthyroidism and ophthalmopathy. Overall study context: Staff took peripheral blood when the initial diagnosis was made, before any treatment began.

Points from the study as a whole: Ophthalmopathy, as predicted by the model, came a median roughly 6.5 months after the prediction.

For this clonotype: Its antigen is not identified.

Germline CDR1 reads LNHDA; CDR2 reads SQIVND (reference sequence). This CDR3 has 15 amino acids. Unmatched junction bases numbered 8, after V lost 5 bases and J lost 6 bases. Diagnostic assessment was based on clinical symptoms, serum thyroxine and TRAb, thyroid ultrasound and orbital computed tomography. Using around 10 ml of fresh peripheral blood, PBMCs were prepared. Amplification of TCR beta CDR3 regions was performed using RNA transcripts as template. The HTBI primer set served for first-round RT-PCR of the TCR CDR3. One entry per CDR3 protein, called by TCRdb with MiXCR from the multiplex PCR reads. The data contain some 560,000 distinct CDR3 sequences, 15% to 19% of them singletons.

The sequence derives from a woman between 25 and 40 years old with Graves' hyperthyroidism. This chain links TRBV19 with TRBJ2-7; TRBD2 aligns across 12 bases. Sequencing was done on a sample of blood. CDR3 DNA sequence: TGTGCCAGTAGTCCTCAGGAGACTAGCGGGAGCGAGCAGTACTTC. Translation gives CASSPQETSGSEQYF.